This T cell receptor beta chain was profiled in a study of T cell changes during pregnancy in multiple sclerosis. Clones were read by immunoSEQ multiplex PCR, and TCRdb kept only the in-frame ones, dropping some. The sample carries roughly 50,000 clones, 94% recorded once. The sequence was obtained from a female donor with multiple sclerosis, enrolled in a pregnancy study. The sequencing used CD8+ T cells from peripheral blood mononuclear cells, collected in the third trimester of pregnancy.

The CDR3 protein is CASSYYLSPSHEQYF. In DNA form, the CDR3 reads TGTGCCAGCAGTTACTATTTGTCCCCGAGCCACGAGCAGTACTTC. The gene calls are TRBV6-5 and TRBJ2-7; D gene ambiguous. The germline V and J ends were trimmed by 1 base and 5 bases, with 15 bases remaining between them. From germline, CDR1 is MNHEY and CDR2 SVGAGI. This CDR3 comprises 15 residues.